The 15 T cell receptor beta chains presented below share a single source sample, sequenced in a study of blood T cells in healthy people across ages. Through a sample-barcoded 5' primer and a J-beta primer mix, a second PCR was run for roughly 7 to 11 cycles. TCRdb itself ran the 5' RACE reads through MiXCR, one entry per CDR3 protein. There are about 640,000 distinct CDR3 sequences in the sample; around three fifths occur only once, and 30% to 45% lies in the top ten. The sequencing input was blood. Every receptor here comes from a man aged 55 to 70 in good health.

On this clonotype: This clone may be a read error of a much larger clone one base away. The J gene is TRBJ2-7, the V gene TRBV6-1; tentative D call: TRBD1 (8 bases). CDR3 length equals 17 residues. Germline lookup yields CDR1 MNHNS and CDR2 SASEGT. The ends were cut back, 4 bases at V and 7 bases at J, with 26 bases in the middle. The CDR3 spells CASSATQGGTSHNEQYF. The DNA of the CDR3 is TGTGCCAGCAGTGCCACACAGGGGGGGACGTCACACAATGAGCAGTACTTC.

V is TRBV5-1 and J is TRBJ2-3; 14 bases are shared with TRBD2. This CDR3 has 17 residues. Trimming removed 4 bases from V and 5 bases from J; junction bases left unmatched: 9. Germline CDR1 reads SGHRS; CDR2 reads YFSETQ. The CDR3 spells CASSLGTSGSGRDTQYF. The CDR3 DNA is TGCGCCAGCAGCCTCGGGACTAGCGGGAGTGGTAGAGATACGCAGTATTTT.

The gene calls are TRBV20-1 and TRBJ2-1; 12 bases line up with TRBD2. Germline V gene data show CDR1 as DFQATT and CDR2 as SNEGSKA (reference sequence). CDR3 length: 14 amino acids. V lost 6 bases and J lost 6; bases outside the gene matches: 6. Written as DNA, the CDR3 is TGCAGTGCCACCCTAGCGGGGGGGTTCAATGAGCAGTTCTTC. Protein: CSATLAGGFNEQFF.

This chain joins TRBV20-1 and TRBJ2-7; D ambiguous. The V end was cut by 3 bases, the J end by 10 bases, with 16 bases between. Germline V gene data show CDR1 as DFQATT and CDR2 as SNEGSKA (reference sequence). This CDR3 region has 12 residues. Here the CDR3 DNA reads TGCAGTGCTAGTACAGCGCCAGCTTCCCAGTACTTC. Amino acids: CSASTAPASQYF.

Turning to this clonotype: The junction differs from germline at one of its ends, possibly a read error. The genes are TRBV7-9 and TRBJ2-1; TRBD1 matches at 8 bases. The CDR3 runs 12 residues. Germline assignment: CDR1 SEHNR and CDR2 FQNEAQ (reference sequence). CDR3 DNA: TGTACCAGCAGCTTAGAATGGACAGGGATGTTCTTC. Amino acids: CTSSLEWTGMFF.

The chain has TRBV10-1 and TRBJ2-2, with no clear D. Germline V gene sequence: CDR1 WNHNN, CDR2 SYGVQD (reference sequence). CDR3 size: 13 residues. V dropped 4 bases and J dropped 3 bases, with 6 bases sitting between them. The CDR3 DNA sequence: TGCGCCAGCAGTGGGGGTGACACCGGGGAGCTGTTTTTT. Protein: CASSGGDTGELFF.

The V gene is TRBV25-1, the J gene TRBJ1-1; TRBD1 matches 8 bases. CDR3 size: 13 residues. Germline V gene sequence: CDR1 MGHDK, CDR2 SYGVNS. Trimming removed 8 bases from V and 5 bases from J; junction bases left unmatched: 7. CDR3 protein: CASGDRGGTEAFF. DNA for the CDR3: TGTGCCAGCGGAGACAGGGGAGGGACTGAAGCTTTCTTT.

This clonotype turned up a few times. V and J are TRBV4-1 and TRBJ2-7, with 10 nucleotides matching TRBD2. With the DNA end fitting TRBJ2-5 better, the J assignment may be wrong. Per the germline V gene, CDR1 is MGHRA and CDR2 is YSYEKL. The CDR3 runs 17 residues. CDR3 coding DNA: TGCGCCAGCAGCCAAGAGAGCAGGGGACTAGCGAGGGAGACCCAGTACTTC. Translating it yields CASSQESRGLARETQYF.

J is TRBJ1-2 and V is TRBV4-1; perhaps TRBD1 as D (6 bases). Germline CDR1 is MGHRA and CDR2 is YSYEKL. V dropped 3 bases and J dropped 6 bases, with 14 bases sitting between them. The CDR3 totals 14 residues. CDR3 nucleotides: TGCGCCAGCAGCCACCCCTATGGACAGAATGGCTACACCTTC. Protein: CASSHPYGQNGYTF.

The chain links TRBV6-6 to TRBJ1-6, with D possibly TRBD1 on 6 matching bases. With 0 bases removed from V and 7 bases from J, the gap between germline ends came to 13 bases. The CDR3 is 16 amino acids. Germline CDR1 is MNHNY and CDR2 is SVGAGI (reference sequence). The DNA of the CDR3 is TGTGCCAGCAGTTACTCGGGGGGGCAGGGGAATTCACCCCTCCACTTT. It is translated as CASSYSGGQGNSPLHF.

The chain employs TRBV6-6 and TRBJ1-1, with D unresolved. CDR3 length equals 13 residues. V lost 4 bases and J 3 bases, leaving 9 bases between the germline ends. Germline CDR1 is MNHNY and CDR2 is SVGAGI (reference sequence). The chain's CDR3 is CASSLVSYTEAFF. As DNA, the CDR3 is TGTGCCAGCAGTTTAGTCAGCTACACTGAAGCTTTCTTT.

The rearrangement uses TRBV7-9 and TRBJ2-5; a possible D gene is TRBD1 (6 bases). V was pared by 1 base and J by 3 bases, with 12 bases between. The CDR3 sequence is 15 residues long. From germline, CDR1 is SEHNR and CDR2 FQNEAQ (reference sequence). CDR3 residues: CASSLEGRTEETQYF. DNA of the CDR3: TGTGCCAGCAGCTTAGAAGGCCGGACAGAAGAGACCCAGTACTTC.

Note on this clonotype: The junction does not match germline at one end; this may be a read error. The chain employs TRBV11-2 and TRBJ1-5; tentative D call: TRBD1 (6 bases). The CDR3 has 15 amino acids. Germline loops: CDR1 SGHAT, CDR2 FQNNGV. The CDR3, as DNA: TGTGCCAGCAGCTTAGACAGGGGAGGCAAGCAGCCCCAGCATTTT. Residues: CASSLDRGGKQPQHF. Full variable domain (remainder filled in from reference TRBV11-2 and TRBJ1-5): EAGVAQSPRYKIIEKRQSVAFWCNPISGHATLYWYQQILGQGPKLLIQFQNNGVVDDSQLPKDRFSAERLKGVDSTLKIQPAKLEDSAVYLCASSLDRGGKQPQHFGDGTRLSIL.

The chain links TRBV7-9 to TRBJ1-6; D may be TRBD1 (5 bases). In germline, CDR1 is SEHNR, CDR2 FQNEAQ (reference sequence). This CDR3 has 17 amino acids. With 5 bases removed from V and 4 bases from J, the gap between germline ends came to 18 bases. The CDR3 DNA follows: TGTGCCAGCAGCCTTGTAGTGGGGACCGTTTATAATTCACCCCTCCACTTT. Translating gives CASSLVVGTVYNSPLHF. The variable domain in full, with the rest retrieved from reference TRBV7-9 and TRBJ1-6, is DTGVSQNPRHKITKRGQNVTFRCDPISEHNRLYWYRQTLGQGPEFLTYFQNEAQLEKSRLLSDRFSAERPKGSFSTLEIQRTEQGDSAMYLCASSLVVGTVYNSPLHFGNGTRLTVT.

The J gene is TRBJ2-1, the V gene TRBV7-8; 8 nucleotides align to TRBD1. Germline CDR1 SGHVS, CDR2 FQNEAQ. J gave up 4 bases and V 6 bases, and 11 bases lay outside the gene matches. The CDR3 has 16 residues. CDR3 region: CASSHLRQGRYNEQFF. The DNA for the CDR3 is TGTGCCAGCAGTCATCTTAGACAGGGGCGATACAATGAGCAGTTCTTC.